This T cell receptor beta chain was documented in a study of cytomegalovirus exposure and HLA in healthy donors. Study information: Researchers previously reported finding 90 million to 120 million unique TCR beta sequences from roughly 200 million T cells.

Vbeta (60) and Jbeta (13) primers were used in the PCR. Libraries were prepared by immunoSEQ multiplex PCR; TCRdb keeps only in-frame clonotypes and omits some of them. The data hold more than 200,000 clones, with roughly 80% observed a single time. Study-level results: As a later analysis showed, a missense DCLRE1C variant was linked to trimming of TCR beta V- and J-genes. Donors belonging to an Asian-associated ancestry cluster reportedly showed fewer N-insertions in productive TCRs than the approximately 680-donor mean, according to what a later analysis found. Among the sequence variants, a highly shared cluster was likely an artifact of sequencing.

CDR1 is LGHNA, CDR2 YNFKEQ, per germline. After removal of 5 bases from V and 2 bases from J, the junction contained 13 bases not matched to a gene. This CDR3 region has 17 residues. This clone was observed a few times. Its antigen is as yet unknown. This TCR was recovered from a girl aged 2-10 years in good health and CMV-seronegative. The rearrangement links TRBV4-2 to TRBJ2-7; 9 nucleotides align to TRBD2. Material: PBMCs. CDR3: CASSAPSAGGPPYEQYF. In DNA form, the CDR3 reads TGTGCCAGCAGCGCCCCTAGCGCGGGAGGGCCCCCCTACGAGCAGTACTTC.